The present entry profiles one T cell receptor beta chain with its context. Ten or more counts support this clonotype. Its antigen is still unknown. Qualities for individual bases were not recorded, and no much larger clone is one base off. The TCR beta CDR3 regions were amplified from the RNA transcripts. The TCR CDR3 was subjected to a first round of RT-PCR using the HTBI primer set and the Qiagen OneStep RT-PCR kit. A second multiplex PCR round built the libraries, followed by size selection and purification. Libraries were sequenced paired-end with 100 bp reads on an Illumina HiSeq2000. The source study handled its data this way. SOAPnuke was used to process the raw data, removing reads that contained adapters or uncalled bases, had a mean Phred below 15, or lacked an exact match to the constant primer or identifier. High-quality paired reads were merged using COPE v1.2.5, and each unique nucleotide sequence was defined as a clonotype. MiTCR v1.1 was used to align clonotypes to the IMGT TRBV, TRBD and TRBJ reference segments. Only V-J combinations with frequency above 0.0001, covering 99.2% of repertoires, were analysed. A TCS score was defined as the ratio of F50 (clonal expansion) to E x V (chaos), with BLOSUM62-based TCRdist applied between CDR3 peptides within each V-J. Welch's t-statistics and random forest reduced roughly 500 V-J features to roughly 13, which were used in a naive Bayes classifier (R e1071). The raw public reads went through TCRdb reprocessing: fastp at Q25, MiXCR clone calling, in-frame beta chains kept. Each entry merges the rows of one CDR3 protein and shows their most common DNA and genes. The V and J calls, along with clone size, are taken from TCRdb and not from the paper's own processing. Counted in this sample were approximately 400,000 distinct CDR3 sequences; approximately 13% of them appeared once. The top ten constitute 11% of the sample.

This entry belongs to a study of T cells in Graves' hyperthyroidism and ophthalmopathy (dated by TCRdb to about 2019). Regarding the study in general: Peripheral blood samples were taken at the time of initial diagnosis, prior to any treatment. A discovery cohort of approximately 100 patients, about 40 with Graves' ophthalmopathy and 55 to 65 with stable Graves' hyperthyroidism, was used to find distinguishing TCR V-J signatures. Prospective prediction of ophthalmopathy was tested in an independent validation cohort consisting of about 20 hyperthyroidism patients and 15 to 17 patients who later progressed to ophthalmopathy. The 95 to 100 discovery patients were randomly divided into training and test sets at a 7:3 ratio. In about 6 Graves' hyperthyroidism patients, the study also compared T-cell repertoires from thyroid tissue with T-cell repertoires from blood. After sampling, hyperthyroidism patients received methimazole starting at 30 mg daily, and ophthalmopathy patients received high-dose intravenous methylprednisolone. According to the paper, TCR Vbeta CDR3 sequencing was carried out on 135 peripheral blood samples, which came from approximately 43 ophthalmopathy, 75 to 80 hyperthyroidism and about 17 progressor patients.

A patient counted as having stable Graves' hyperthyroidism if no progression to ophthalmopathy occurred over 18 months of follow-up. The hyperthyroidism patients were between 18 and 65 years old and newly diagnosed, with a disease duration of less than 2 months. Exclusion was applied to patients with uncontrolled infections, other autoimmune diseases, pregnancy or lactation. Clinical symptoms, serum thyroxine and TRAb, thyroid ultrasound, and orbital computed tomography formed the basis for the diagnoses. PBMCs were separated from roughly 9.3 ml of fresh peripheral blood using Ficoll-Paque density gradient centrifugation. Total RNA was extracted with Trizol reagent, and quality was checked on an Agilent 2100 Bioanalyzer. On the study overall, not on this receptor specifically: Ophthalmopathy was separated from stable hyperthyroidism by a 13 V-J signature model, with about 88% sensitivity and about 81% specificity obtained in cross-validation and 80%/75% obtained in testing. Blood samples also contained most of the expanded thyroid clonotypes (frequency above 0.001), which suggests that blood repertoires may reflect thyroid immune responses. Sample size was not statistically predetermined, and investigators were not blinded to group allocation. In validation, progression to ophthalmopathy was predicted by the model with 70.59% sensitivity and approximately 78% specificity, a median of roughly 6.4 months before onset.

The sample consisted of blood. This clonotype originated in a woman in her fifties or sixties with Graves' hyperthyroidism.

The sequenced DNA: TGCAGTGCTAGTCTCTCCGCTGGGGGCTCTAGCACAGATACGCAGTATTTT. This yields the protein CSASLSAGGSSTDTQYF. The chain is encoded by TRBV20-1 joined to TRBJ2-3; 6 matching bases give a weak D call of TRBD1. Measured from the cysteine to the phenylalanine, the CDR3 is 17 residues long. The kept DNA is CDR3 alone, 51 bases in frame from the first base. The germline V gene (reference sequence) specifies DFQATT as CDR1 and SNEGSKA as CDR2. V sheds 3 bases and J sheds 0 bases, leaving 19 bases between their ends.